These 2 T cell receptor beta chains originate from one sample sequenced in a study of T-cell memory formation after mild COVID-19. A single record per CDR3 protein comes from TCRdb applying MiXCR to the 5' RACE reads. The sample comprises 550,000 to 600,000 distinct CDR3 sequences, less than 25% of which are singletons, and about 8.4% rests with the top ten. Specimen: PBMCs or a T cell subset sorted from them (not recorded which). The receptor set was obtained from an adult woman who had mild COVID-19 (a few samples of this study predate the infection). Cell type and time point are not known.

The chain joins TRBV19 to TRBJ2-3, with 14 nucleotides matching TRBD2. The CDR3 totals 18 residues. The trim removed 7 bases at V and 4 bases at J, leaving 13 bases unmatched. Germline lookup yields CDR1 LNHDA and CDR2 SQIVND (reference sequence). As DNA, the CDR3 is TGTGCCAGTACCGCCTCACCCGGGACTAGCGGGAGTCCAGATACGCAGTATTTT. Translation: CASTASPGTSGSPDTQYF.

Only a few counts were recorded for this clonotype. This chain joins TRBV30 and TRBJ2-7; D is perhaps TRBD1 (5 bases). V was clipped by 0 bases and J by 2 bases, with 11 bases between them. Germline CDR1 GTSNPN, CDR2 SVGIG (reference sequence). The length of the CDR3 is 14 residues. The CDR3 DNA reads TGTGCCTGGAGTGTAAGGGGCCAGCCCTACGAGCAGTACTTC. This encodes CAWSVRGQPYEQYF.